This T cell receptor beta chain was obtained from a study of technical replicates of blood from several donors (dated by TCRdb to about 2017). V sheds 3 bases and J sheds 7 bases, leaving 12 bases between their ends. Including cysteine and phenylalanine, the CDR3 has 13 amino acids. This entry keeps only the CDR3 DNA: 39 bases, framed from base 1. The germline V gene (reference sequence) gives CDR1 as PRHDT and CDR2 as FYEKMQ. Note on this clone: Its antigen is unknown. No base quality values were provided; no much bigger clone lies one nucleotide off.

The library was generated by the immunoSEQ multiplex PCR assay. TCRdb retrieved this table from immuneACCESS and kept in-frame rearrangements only. Not all clones are present; in checked studies, unresolved V genes account for under half, and no reason is known for the remainder. The sample profile shows about 97,000 clones; around 96% of them were found once. Jointly, the top ten make up about 0.35% of the sample. Specimen: T cells isolated from PBMCs. The chain joins TRBV13 to TRBJ1-2, and the D gene may be TRBD1, 6 bases matching. This TCR came from a human donor in good health. The sequence in DNA is TGTGCCAGCAGCTTGGGACAAGGCAGTGGCTACACCTTC. This gives the protein CASSLGQGSGYTF.